A selection of T cell receptor beta chains follows, all from one sample in a study of shared T cell receptors in the human thymus. The table came from immunoSEQ multiplex PCR; TCRdb's copy has only in-frame clones and leaves some out. The repertoire has roughly 500,000 clones, 70% to 80% of them found once; the top ten carry around 0.012%. A further study also used this sample, focusing on human thymus T cells.

The sample consisted of thymocytes. All receptors derive from a boy younger than two with a congenital heart defect. The CDR3 runs from the conserved cysteine through the conserved F or W. The D gene is left open where the match is weak. Where a row states a size, it is once, few, many or the class of an expanded clone; other rows omit it.

d_call j_call clone_size v_call cdr3_aa cdr3_nt
. TRBJ1-1 . TRBV6-1 CASNPTGTHNTEAFF TGTGCCAGCAATCCGACCGGGACACATAACACTGAAGCTTTCTTT
. TRBJ2-7 . TRBV6-1 CASSEGEGEGEYEQYF TGTGCCAGCAGTGAAGGTGAGGGGGAGGGAGAATACGAGCAGTACTTC
TRBD2 TRBJ2-2 few TRBV15 CATSRVTSGRAPGELFF TGTGCCACCAGCAGAGTAACTAGCGGGAGGGCCCCTGGGGAGCTGTTTTTT
. TRBJ2-2 . TRBV13 CASSSPRRGNTGELFF TGTGCCAGCAGTTCCCCTAGGCGCGGAAACACCGGGGAGCTGTTTTTT
. TRBJ1-1 . TRBV4-1 CASSQDGSRVGTEAFF TGCGCCAGCAGCCAAGATGGGTCCAGGGTGGGCACTGAAGCTTTCTTT
. TRBJ2-5 few TRBV5-1 CASSLGRLVGTQYF TGCGCCAGCAGCTTGGGTCGGCTAGTTGGGACCCAGTACTTC
TRBD2 TRBJ2-7 . TRBV6-1 CASSARTSGWAEQYF TGTGCCAGCAGTGCCCGGACTAGCGGGTGGGCCGAGCAGTACTTC
. TRBJ2-1 . TRBV14 CASSRTSPNEQFF TGTGCCAGCAGCCGAACTAGCCCCAATGAGCAGTTCTTC
. TRBJ2-1 . TRBV25-1 CASSEGTNNEQFF TGTGCCAGCAGTGAGGGGACAAACAATGAGCAGTTCTTC
TRBD2 TRBJ2-7 . TRBV5-4 CASSFGTSGRAEYEQYF TGTGCCAGCAGCTTCGGGACTAGCGGGAGGGCCGAGTACGAGCAGTACTTC
TRBD2 TRBJ2-7 few TRBV19 CASKGRGYEQYF TGTGCCAGTAAGGGGCGGGGGTACGAGCAGTACTTC
TRBD1 TRBJ1-5 . TRBV10-3 CAISESGTGALNQPQHF TGTGCCATCAGTGAGAGCGGGACAGGGGCTCTCAATCAGCCCCAGCATTTT
TRBD2 TRBJ2-7 few TRBV5-6 CASSRTSGRVEQYF TGTGCCAGCAGCCGGACTAGCGGGAGGGTTGAGCAGTACTTC
. TRBJ2-1 . TRBV5-1 CASSPKQGDTHNEQFF TGCGCCAGCAGCCCGAAGCAAGGGGACACCCACAATGAGCAGTTCTTC
. TRBJ2-1 . TRBV27 CASSSGVRGNEQFF TGTGCCAGCAGTTCTGGGGTTCGGGGGAATGAGCAGTTCTTC
TRBD2 TRBJ2-3 . TRBV25-1 CASSEASGSGTDTQYF TGTGCCAGCAGTGAGGCTAGCGGGAGTGGCACAGATACGCAGTATTTT
TRBD1 TRBJ2-7 . TRBV2 CASSEAKTPGQGRYEQYF TGTGCCAGCAGTGAAGCTAAAACCCCGGGACAGGGGAGGTACGAGCAGTACTTC
. TRBJ1-2 . TRBV25-1 CASSTDPGGYTF TGTGCCAGCAGCACCGATCCGGGTGGCTACACCTTC
TRBD2 TRBJ2-1 . TRBV5-4 CASSWGGSEFF TGTGCCAGCAGCTGGGGGGGAAGCGAGTTCTTC
. TRBJ2-5 . TRBV7-9 CASSFSGVHQETQYF TGTGCCAGCAGCTTTAGTGGAGTGCACCAAGAGACCCAGTACTTC
TRBD1 TRBJ2-5 . TRBV15 CATSSQAGTAYQETQYF TGTGCCACCAGCAGTCAGGCCGGGACAGCGTACCAAGAGACCCAGTACTTC
TRBD2 TRBJ2-7 . TRBV27 CASSSKGTSGREDPYEQYF TGTGCCAGCAGTTCAAAAGGGACTAGCGGGCGAGAAGACCCCTACGAGCAGTACTTC
TRBD2 TRBJ2-3 . TRBV4-2 CASSLSPEYLSGRERGTDTQYF TGTGCCAGCAGCCTATCTCCGGAGTATCTTAGCGGGAGAGAGAGGGGCACAGATACGCAGTATTTT
. TRBJ2-5 . TRBV27 CASSPRAGSRETQYF TGTGCCAGCAGTCCCCGGGCGGGATCGAGGGAGACCCAGTACTTC
TRBD1 TRBJ1-2 . TRBV19 CASSTPGRGYGYTF TGTGCCAGTAGCACCCCGGGCAGGGGGTATGGCTACACCTTC
TRBD2 TRBJ2-2 . TRBV4-1 CASSRAGGETGELFF TGCGCCAGCAGCCGAGCGGGAGGGGAAACCGGGGAGCTGTTTTTT
. TRBJ1-1 . TRBV19 CAGQVNTEAFF TGTGCCGGTCAGGTGAACACTGAAGCTTTCTTT
. TRBJ2-2 . TRBV7-2 CASSLTGLWLHGELFF TGTGCCAGCAGCCTAACGGGACTGTGGCTCCACGGGGAGCTGTTTTTT
TRBD2 TRBJ2-1 few TRBV30 CAWRLAGGPYNEQFF TGTGCCTGGAGGCTGGCGGGAGGGCCTTACAATGAGCAGTTCTTC
TRBD2 TRBJ2-1 few TRBV30 CAWSPAGGPVEQFF TGTGCCTGGAGCCCAGCGGGAGGGCCGGTTGAGCAGTTCTTC
. TRBJ1-5 . TRBV27 CASSGGGSWVQHF TGTGCCAGCAGTGGGGGGGGGAGTTGGGTCCAGCATTTT
. TRBJ2-2 . TRBV27 CASSLSREVPGGNTGELFF TGTGCCAGCAGTTTATCGAGGGAGGTCCCAGGGGGGAACACCGGGGAGCTGTTTTTT
. TRBJ1-1 . TRBV4-2 CASSQVRGAWSTEAFF TGTGCCAGCAGCCAAGTACGTGGGGCTTGGAGCACTGAAGCTTTCTTT
TRBD2 TRBJ2-7 . TRBV9 CASSVTGTSGYEQYF TGTGCCAGCAGCGTCACCGGGACTAGTGGATACGAGCAGTACTTC
. TRBJ2-3 once TRBV6-1 CASSAGDTQYF TGTGCCAGCAGTGCAGGAGATACGCAGTATTTT
TRBD1 TRBJ1-1 . TRBV28 CASSSPTGSNTEAFF TGTGCCAGCAGTTCCCCGACAGGGTCAAACACTGAAGCTTTCTTT
TRBD2 TRBJ2-1 . TRBV7-2 CASSLAPGLASYNEQFF TGTGCCAGCAGCTTAGCCCCGGGACTAGCCTCCTACAATGAGCAGTTCTTC
. TRBJ2-7 . TRBV18 CASSPDVRELLSYEQYF TGTGCCAGCTCACCGGACGTCCGGGAGCTGCTTTCCTACGAGCAGTACTTC
TRBD1 TRBJ2-5 . TRBV28 CASSSDRVEETQYF TGTGCCAGCAGTTCAGACAGGGTAGAGGAGACCCAGTACTTC
TRBD1 TRBJ2-2 . TRBV4-3 CASRRKGQGGPGELFF TGCGCCAGCAGGCGAAAGGGACAGGGAGGTCCCGGGGAGCTGTTTTTT
. TRBJ2-3 . TRBV4-2 CASSPRELATKGGEADTQYF TGTGCCAGCAGCCCGAGGGAACTAGCGACCAAAGGGGGGGAGGCAGATACGCAGTATTTT
. TRBJ2-1 . TRBV27 CASSPPEGRRYNEQFF TGTGCCAGCAGCCCCCCCGAGGGGAGGCGCTACAATGAGCAGTTCTTC
TRBD1 TRBJ2-5 . TRBV5-5 CASSWPGQGKETQYF TGTGCCAGCAGCTGGCCGGGACAGGGGAAGGAGACCCAGTACTTC
. TRBJ1-1 . TRBV6-5 CASAKPGTEAFF TGTGCCAGCGCGAAACCGGGAACTGAAGCTTTCTTT
. TRBJ2-1 . TRBV10-3 CAISEPFPYNEQFF TGTGCCATCAGTGAGCCTTTTCCCTACAATGAGCAGTTCTTC
TRBD1 TRBJ1-3 . TRBV27 CASSTTGGNSGNTIYF TGTGCCAGCAGTACAACAGGGGGTAACTCTGGAAACACCATATATTTT
TRBD1 TRBJ1-5 . TRBV7-6 CASSPGQGTDQPQHF TGTGCCAGCAGCCCTGGACAGGGGACGGATCAGCCCCAGCATTTT
. TRBJ2-1 once TRBV27 CASSFSAGDNEQFF TGTGCCAGCAGTTTCTCGGCAGGGGACAATGAGCAGTTCTTC
. TRBJ2-3 . TRBV7-2 CASSFGGLARTDTQYF TGTGCCAGCAGCTTTGGGGGACTCGCCCGCACAGATACGCAGTATTTT
TRBD2 TRBJ2-1 . TRBV5-4 CASSLQRTSGGSSYNEQFF TGTGCCAGCAGCTTGCAGAGGACTAGCGGGGGGAGCTCCTACAATGAGCAGTTCTTC
. TRBJ2-7 . TRBV19 CASSYQGREQYF TGTGCCAGTAGTTATCAGGGGCGCGAGCAGTACTTC
. TRBJ2-5 . TRBV30 CAWAPPLRGKQETQYF TGTGCCTGGGCCCCACCGCTCCGGGGGAAACAAGAGACCCAGTACTTC